The TCR beta chain under discussion was sequenced for a study of blood T cell repertoires in COVID-19. Authors' methods: Nucleated cell counts were estimated from reference gene primer amplification. TCRdb's copy holds only in-frame clones and misses some; the assay was immunoSEQ multiplex PCR. That table furnishes V, J and clone size, whereas the DNA furnished D and trimming. This sample has about 200,000 clones, with 89% found just once. Trimming cost V 3 bases and J 7 bases, with 13 bases left between them. The CDR3 has 14 amino acids. The germline V gene has CDR1 MDHEN and CDR2 SYDVKM. This sequence originates from a woman aged 18-30 years who had recovered from COVID-19. The sequencing sample was made of PBMCs or T cells enriched from blood (not recorded which). The rearrangement links TRBV28 to TRBJ2-4, with D maybe TRBD2 (5 bases). The CDR3: CASSFGLARNIQYF. The CDR3, as DNA: TGTGCCAGCAGTTTCGGGCTAGCCCGGAACATTCAGTACTTC.